This T cell receptor (beta chain) was captured in a study of tumour-infiltrating T cells in Burkitt lymphoma. The wider study: Survival, overall and progression-free, tracked with productive clonality.

The assay was immunoSEQ multiplex PCR, and TCRdb's table has in-frame clones only and misses some. The sample lists 15,000 to 20,000 clones; roughly 80% were seen once. The CDR3 runs 13 residues. V dropped 1 base and J dropped 11 bases, with 10 bases sitting between them. Germline values: CDR1 SGDLS, CDR2 YYNGEE. The chain recombines TRBV9 with TRBJ1-6; D possibly corresponds to TRBD1 (6 bases). The receptor was isolated from a human donor with diffuse large B-cell lymphoma. The sequenced sample consisted of tumor tissue. The CDR3: CASSVLTGAPLHF. The CDR3 DNA follows: TGTGCCAGCAGCGTATTGACAGGAGCACCCCTCCACTTT.